A selection of T cell receptor beta chains follows, all from one sample in a study of beta chain features in type 1 diabetes. The repertoire was sequenced with immunoSEQ multiplex PCR; TCRdb's copy has only in-frame clones and lacks some. The sample has around 300,000 clones, approximately 15% seen once; the top ten hold more than 0.015%. Sequencing used naive CD4+ T cells from blood. These receptors were obtained from a man aged 18 to 35 with type 1 diabetes. Each CDR3 is given without its conserved first and last residue. The order of the fields is V gene, CDR3 length, J gene, CDR3 protein.

v_gene: TRBV6-5; len: 13; j_gene: TRBJ2-7; CDR3aa: ASSPDGTNSYEQY
v_gene: TRBV7-2; len: 11; j_gene: TRBJ2-3; CDR3aa: ASSTGGADTQY
v_gene: TRBV5-4; len: 11; j_gene: TRBJ2-3; CDR3aa: ASSFERTDTQY
v_gene: TRBV18; len: 15; j_gene: TRBJ2-6; CDR3aa: ASSTLQGATGANVLT
v_gene: TRBV5-6; len: 14; j_gene: TRBJ2-4; CDR3aa: ASSLVPRQGPRPQY
v_gene: TRBV9; len: 12; j_gene: TRBJ2-3; CDR3aa: ASSVAGGRDTQY
v_gene: TRBV5-1; len: 13; j_gene: TRBJ1-5; CDR3aa: ASSPGDRGGQPQH
v_gene: TRBV15; len: 13; j_gene: TRBJ2-5; CDR3aa: ATSRERGSQETQY
v_gene: TRBV28; len: 11; j_gene: TRBJ1-1; CDR3aa: ASSYTGYTEAF
v_gene: TRBV14; len: 11; j_gene: TRBJ1-5; CDR3aa: ASSQDYNQPQH
v_gene: TRBV28; len: 13; j_gene: TRBJ2-1; CDR3aa: ASSGGDRGYNEQF
v_gene: TRBV9; len: 13; j_gene: TRBJ1-4; CDR3aa: ASSVAGRTNEKLF
v_gene: TRBV29-1; len: 13; j_gene: TRBJ1-1; CDR3aa: SVVRWAGGGTEAF
v_gene: TRBV5-1; len: 10; j_gene: TRBJ1-1; CDR3aa: ASSLTGTEAF
v_gene: TRBV27; len: 12; j_gene: TRBJ1-6; CDR3aa: ASSFTGVNSPLH
v_gene: TRBV27; len: 12; j_gene: TRBJ2-3; CDR3aa: ASTSRNTPGTQY
v_gene: TRBV19; len: 10; j_gene: TRBJ1-5; CDR3aa: ASSIIGQPQH
v_gene: TRBV27; len: 17; j_gene: TRBJ2-7; CDR3aa: ASSSGLAGVPRGYYEQY
v_gene: TRBV6-5; len: 10; j_gene: TRBJ2-7; CDR3aa: ASSGSSYEQY
v_gene: TRBV18; len: 10; j_gene: TRBJ2-1; CDR3aa: ASSLQGNEQF
v_gene: TRBV15; len: 12; j_gene: TRBJ2-7; CDR3aa: ATSSTYSPTRQY
v_gene: TRBV5-1; len: 14; j_gene: TRBJ1-1; CDR3aa: ASSLGAGGLNTEAF
v_gene: TRBV2; len: 14; j_gene: TRBJ2-1; CDR3aa: ASSELGGTLGNEQF
v_gene: TRBV28; len: 12; j_gene: TRBJ1-2; CDR3aa: ASSWSGTNYGYT
v_gene: TRBV28; len: 12; j_gene: TRBJ1-1; CDR3aa: ASTLWQGSSAAF
v_gene: TRBV27; len: 12; j_gene: TRBJ2-1; CDR3aa: ASSWHEGYNEQF
v_gene: TRBV29-1; len: 9; j_gene: TRBJ1-2; CDR3aa: SGGESNGYT
v_gene: TRBV10-1; len: 7; j_gene: TRBJ2-7; CDR3aa: ASGEEQY
v_gene: TRBV28; len: 13; j_gene: TRBJ2-1; CDR3aa: AGSDSGRGYNEQF
v_gene: TRBV4-3; len: 14; j_gene: TRBJ1-5; CDR3aa: ASSQVWVGGNQPQH
v_gene: TRBV2; len: 12; j_gene: TRBJ2-3; CDR3aa: ASSRDRRTDTQY
v_gene: TRBV15; len: 12; j_gene: TRBJ1-5; CDR3aa: ATSGTGGNQPQH
v_gene: TRBV7-9; len: 15; j_gene: TRBJ1-1; CDR3aa: ASSLPGQGLTGTEAF
v_gene: TRBV9; len: 13; j_gene: TRBJ2-1; CDR3aa: ASSANSEAYNEQF
v_gene: TRBV19; len: 13; j_gene: TRBJ2-2; CDR3aa: ASSTGLPSTRELF
v_gene: TRBV19; len: 11; j_gene: TRBJ2-3; CDR3aa: ASSDRVTDTQY
v_gene: TRBV5-6; len: 12; j_gene: TRBJ1-1; CDR3aa: ASSLGGAQGEAF